The next 20 T cell receptor beta chains were all read from a single sample in a study of HIV-infected patients and healthy controls. All unsorted peripheral T cells were captured because whole blood was used without fractionation. Approximately 510 ng RNA was reverse transcribed with alpha and beta constant-region primers. Each of the alpha and beta chains got its own library through chain-specific third strand synthesis with indices. MiXCR was run by TCRdb on the 5' RACE reads, yielding one entry per CDR3 protein. The sample yields some 20,000 distinct CDR3 sequences, 12% seen once. The material sequenced was blood. The receptors derive from an adult in good health.

The table lists this clonotype with many counts. This chain joins TRBV12-3 or TRBV12-4 and TRBJ1-2; D unresolved. The CDR3 sequence is 13 residues long. Trimming removed 3 bases at V and 4 bases at J, with 9 bases between. CDR3 DNA: TGTGCCAGCAGTTTTTCTCCTCCCTATGGCTACACCTTC. Protein product: CASSFSPPYGYTF.

This clonotype showed up many times. V and J are TRBV19 and TRBJ2-6, with D unresolved. The CDR3 runs to 15 residues. Germline CDR1 and CDR2: LNHDA and SQIVND (reference sequence). V lost 3 bases and J lost 0, with 6 bases in between. CDR3 DNA sequence: TGTGCCAGTAGTATTCGGACCTCTGGGGCCAACGTCCTGACTTTC. Translating gives CASSIRTSGANVLTF.

This clonotype is judged medium-sized. The J gene is TRBJ2-3, the V gene TRBV5-1; the D gene is possibly TRBD1 (5 bases). The V gene's germline CDR1 is SGHRS and CDR2 YFSETQ. V was trimmed by 5 bases and J by 1 base, leaving 14 bases between them. The CDR3 loop spans 15 amino acids. This chain's CDR3 is CASSQGDPGTDTQYF. CDR3 coding DNA: TGCGCCAGCAGTCAAGGGGATCCGGGCACAGATACGCAGTATTTT.

At least ten counts were recorded for this clonotype. This sequence joins TRBV3-1 and TRBJ2-5, with D unclear. The V end was cut by 4 bases, the J end by 1 base, with 19 bases between. Germline V gene lookup returns CDR1 LGHDT and CDR2 YNNKEL (reference sequence). This CDR3 is built from 17 residues. The DNA of the CDR3 is TGTGCCAGCAGCCGAGCTCGCCCGGGCTTGGCCCAAGAGACCCAGTACTTC. Protein: CASSRARPGLAQETQYF.

This clonotype is labeled as medium-sized. The chain uses TRBV27 and TRBJ1-1, with 9 bases that match TRBD1. With 6 bases clipped from V and 0 bases from J, the junction kept 8 bases outside the gene matches. Germline values: CDR1 MNHEY, CDR2 SMNVEV (reference sequence). This CDR3 is built from 16 residues. Written as DNA, the CDR3 is TGTGCCAGCAGCCCCGGGACAGGGAGGATGAACACTGAAGCTTTCTTT. Translating gives CASSPGTGRMNTEAFF.

In its sample, this clonotype was seen a few times. The chain has TRBV4-2 and TRBJ1-1; D call uncertain. Deletions cut 1 base from V and 6 bases from J, with 9 bases between. This CDR3 contains 13 residues. Germline lookup yields CDR1 LGHNA and CDR2 YNFKEQ. The chain's CDR3 is CASSQVGYAEAFF. The DNA for the CDR3 is TGTGCCAGCAGCCAAGTAGGGTATGCTGAAGCTTTCTTT.

This clonotype was recorded a few times. The chain carries TRBV4-2 and TRBJ2-6, with a weak D call TRBD2 (5 bases). V shed 0 bases and J shed 0 bases, with 6 bases lying between them. This CDR3 has 16 amino acids. From germline, CDR1 is LGHNA and CDR2 YNFKEQ. In DNA form, the CDR3 reads TGTGCCAGCAGCCAAGATCGGGGCTCTGGGGCCAACGTCCTGACTTTC. It translates to CASSQDRGSGANVLTF.

To note about this clonotype: It may be a read error: a sequence one base away is much more abundant. The chain combines TRBV28 with TRBJ1-1; no reliable D call. In germline, CDR1 is MDHEN, CDR2 SYDVKM. CDR3 size: 12 residues. The CDR3 loop is CVSSTQNTEAFF. DNA for the CDR3: TGTGTCAGCAGTACACAGAACACTGAAGCTTTCTTT.

This chain connects TRBV7-6 to TRBJ1-5; no firm D call. The germline V gene encodes CDR1 SGHVS and CDR2 FNYEAQ. CDR3 length equals 13 residues. Trimming shortened V by 5 bases and J by 0 bases, and 5 bases separated the two germline ends. The CDR3 reads CASSPYSNQPQHF. The CDR3 coding sequence is TGTGCCAGCAGCCCATATAGCAATCAGCCCCAGCATTTT.

This clonotype has only a few counts. The chain has TRBV5-1 and TRBJ1-1, with no clear D. Per the germline V gene, CDR1 is SGHRS and CDR2 is YFSETQ. CDR3 length: 12 amino acids. V was cut by 0 bases and J by 4 bases, with 4 bases left in between. The CDR3 loop is CASSLVGTEAFF. CDR3 bases: TGCGCCAGCAGCTTGGTGGGCACTGAAGCTTTCTTT.

This clonotype is medium-sized (0.01 to 0.1%) within its sample. The chain recombines TRBV5-1 with TRBJ1-1; no clear D gene. V was trimmed by 0 bases and J by 10 bases, leaving 19 bases between them. The CDR3 sequence is 15 residues long. Per germline, CDR1 SGHRS and CDR2 YFSETQ. This CDR3 reads CASSLESFGPKGAFF. The CDR3 region has the DNA TGCGCCAGCAGCTTGGAATCCTTCGGGCCCAAGGGAGCTTTCTTT.

This chain links TRBV7-2 with TRBJ2-3; the match to TRBD2 covers 11 bases. Germline CDR1 is SGHTA and CDR2 is FQGNSA. The CDR3 runs 16 residues. V was clipped by 5 bases and J by 0 bases; unmatched bases: 4. The CDR3 DNA reads as TGTGCCAGCAGCCTGGGACTAGCGGCCAGCACAGATACGCAGTATTTT. Translation gives CASSLGLAASTDTQYF.

This clonotype occurred many times. The chain recombines TRBV4-1 with TRBJ1-1; possibly TRBD1 for D (6 bases). The ends were cut back, 11 bases at V and 1 base at J, with 14 bases in the middle. The CDR3 runs to 13 residues. In germline, CDR1 is MGHRA, CDR2 YSYEKL. The chain's CDR3 is CAAQGYRNTEAFF. In DNA form, the CDR3 reads TGCGCCGCACAGGGATACAGGAACACTGAAGCTTTCTTT.

This clonotype is labeled medium-sized (0.01 to 0.1%). The rearrangement joins TRBV4-2 to TRBJ2-5; no clear D gene. Germline CDR1 is LGHNA and CDR2 is YNFKEQ. With 0 bases removed from V and 0 bases from J, the gap between germline ends came to 5 bases. CDR3 length equals 14 residues. CDR3 sequence (DNA): TGTGCCAGCAGCCAAGAAAACTACCAAGAGACCCAGTACTTC. This codes for CASSQENYQETQYF.

This clonotype has just a few counts. CDR3 amino acids: CASSLEPPYNEQFF. The CDR3 bases are TGCGCCAGCAGCTTGGAACCACCCTACAATGAGCAGTTCTTC. The rearrangement uses TRBV5-1 and TRBJ2-1; no definite D call. Trimming cost V 0 bases and J 2 bases, with 6 bases left between them. The CDR3 runs to 14 residues. Per the germline V gene, CDR1 is SGHRS and CDR2 is YFSETQ.

This clonotype was counted ten times or more. This chain connects TRBV7-9 to TRBJ2-7; D is unresolved. Germline assignment: CDR1 SEHNR and CDR2 FQNEAQ (reference sequence). The V end was cut by 2 bases, the J end by 3 bases, with 8 bases between. The CDR3 totals 13 residues. For the CDR3, the DNA is TGTGCCAGCAGCTTAATCCCCAGCTACGAGCAGTACTTC. It translates to CASSLIPSYEQYF.

This clonotype was picked up many times. The rearrangement uses TRBV7-3 and TRBJ2-7; D not certain. The germline V gene has CDR1 SGHTA and CDR2 FQGTGA. This CDR3 has 13 amino acids. Trimming shortened V by 2 bases and J by 0 bases, and 5 bases separated the two germline ends. CDR3: CASSLYSSYEQYF. The CDR3 DNA sequence: TGTGCCAGCAGCTTATACAGCTCCTACGAGCAGTACTTC.

This chain's CDR3 is CASSRLGQGAKFF. CDR3 nucleotide sequence: TGTGCCAGCAGCCGCCTAGGACAGGGGGCTAAGTTCTTC. The chain recombines TRBV7-2 with TRBJ2-1; 11 bases line up with TRBD1. With V trimmed by 5 bases and J by 14 bases, 8 bases remained unmatched. The germline CDR1 and CDR2 sequences are SGHTA and FQGNSA. The CDR3 totals 13 residues.

This clonotype qualifies as medium-sized (0.01 to 0.1%). The gene calls are TRBV12-3 or TRBV12-4 and TRBJ2-7; D gene ambiguous. The CDR3 is 13 amino acids. Trimming shortened V by 3 bases and J by 6 bases, and 12 bases separated the two germline ends. CDR3 loop: CASSLQQAGEQYF. The CDR3 DNA sequence: TGTGCCAGCAGTTTGCAACAAGCTGGCGAGCAGTACTTC.

This clonotype was observed a handful of times. The genes are TRBV6-6 and TRBJ1-1; 7 bases fit TRBD1. This CDR3 contains 14 residues. The V gene's germline CDR1 is MNHNY and CDR2 SVGAGI (reference sequence). The trim removed 5 bases at V and 1 base at J, leaving 4 bases unmatched. CDR3 sequence reads: CASSGTAGNTEAFF. As DNA, the CDR3 is TGTGCCAGCAGTGGGACAGCCGGGAACACTGAAGCTTTCTTT.